The clone carrying this T cell receptor (beta chain) has a count of ten or more. The time point here: persistent/refractory GD, antithyroid drugs over 5 years with positive TRAb. Scientists built the TCR library using RNA that was extracted from PBMCs. Nine milliliters of peripheral blood went into EDTA tubes. The authors built TCR beta libraries using iRepertoire HTBI primers and Arm-PCR of CDR3 regions. From the multiplex PCR reads, TCRdb called clonotypes with MiXCR, one entry per CDR3 protein. This sample has more than 300,000 distinct CDR3 sequences, with approximately 23% found just once. The sample comes from a study of regulatory T cells in long-lasting Graves disease. Study context: By definition, persistent Graves' disease involved antithyroid drugs for over 5 years alongside positive TSH receptor antibodies.

Germline CDR1 is MDHEN and CDR2 is SYDVKM. The CDR3 has 11 amino acids. With 10 bases removed from V and 5 bases from J, the gap between germline ends came to 11 bases. The rearrangement uses TRBV28 and TRBJ1-2, with a weak D call TRBD1 (6 bases). This TCR was recovered from a middle-aged woman with Graves disease. Specimen: peripheral blood mononuclear cells (PBMCs), collected when the disease was refractory, from a patient treated with antithyroid drugs. The CDR3 loop reads CAISDRYGYTF. Here the CDR3 DNA reads TGTGCCATTTCGGACAGATATGGCTACACCTTC.